Listed below are T cell receptor beta chains from one sample, sequenced in a study of Ad26.COV2.S vaccination and SARS-CoV-2 variants. Profiling relied on immunoSEQ multiplex PCR, and the TCRdb table lists in-frame clones only, not all of them. The sample contains 300,000 to 350,000 clones, 86% of which appear only once. The sequenced sample was peripheral blood, obtained in a trial of Ad26.COV2.S vaccine versus placebo. All receptors come from a person aged 18-65 years who received the Ad26.COV2.S COVID-19 vaccine or a placebo. Both conserved end residues are part of each CDR3. Fields, in order: D gene, V gene, J gene, clone size, CDR3 DNA, CDR3 protein. D genes are given only for firm matches. Part of the rows lack a size; the others show once, few, many or a class for expanded clones.

d_gene: TRBD2
v_gene: TRBV27
j_gene: TRBJ2-1
abundance: NA
CDR3nt: TGTGCCAGCAGAAGCGGGAGTACACACAATGAGCAGTTCTTC
CDR3aa: CASRSGSTHNEQFF

d_gene: NA
v_gene: TRBV7-2
j_gene: TRBJ2-2
abundance: few
CDR3nt: TGTGCCAGCAGCTTAAGACTCCGTACCGGGGAGCTGTTTTTT
CDR3aa: CASSLRLRTGELFF

d_gene: TRBD1
v_gene: TRBV5-1
j_gene: TRBJ1-4
abundance: once
CDR3nt: TGCGCCAGCAGCTCGGGGGGACAGGGTGAAAAACTGTTTTTT
CDR3aa: CASSSGGQGEKLFF

d_gene: TRBD1
v_gene: TRBV19
j_gene: TRBJ2-5
abundance: NA
CDR3nt: TGTGCCAGTAGTTTGGGACAGGGGAGAGAGACCCAGTACTTC
CDR3aa: CASSLGQGRETQYF

d_gene: NA
v_gene: TRBV7-3
j_gene: TRBJ2-1
abundance: NA
CDR3nt: TGTGCCAGCAGCCTGAGCTCCTACAATGAGCAGTTCTTC
CDR3aa: CASSLSSYNEQFF

d_gene: TRBD2
v_gene: TRBV13
j_gene: TRBJ2-1
abundance: NA
CDR3nt: TGTGCCAGCAGCTTCTCGACTAGCGGGAGCACGACTGAGCAGTTCTTC
CDR3aa: CASSFSTSGSTTEQFF

d_gene: NA
v_gene: TRBV21-1
j_gene: TRBJ2-5
abundance: NA
CDR3nt: TGTGCCAGCAGCCCAGAGATTTGGCCTGAATGGTGTAGGGAGACCCAGTACTTC
CDR3aa: CASSPEIWPEWCRETQYF

d_gene: TRBD2
v_gene: TRBV7-2
j_gene: TRBJ2-5
abundance: NA
CDR3nt: TGTGCCAGCAGCATCCCGGGACTAGAAGAGACCCAGTACTTC
CDR3aa: CASSIPGLEETQYF

d_gene: NA
v_gene: TRBV28
j_gene: TRBJ2-1
abundance: NA
CDR3nt: TGTGCCAGCAGTTCTCCCGGGATAAATCTCCCCCAGCAGTTCTTC
CDR3aa: CASSSPGINLPQQFF

d_gene: NA
v_gene: TRBV2
j_gene: TRBJ1-1
abundance: once
CDR3nt: TGTGCCAGCAACCCTTCAAAGTCCACTGAAGCTTTCTTT
CDR3aa: CASNPSKSTEAFF

d_gene: NA
v_gene: TRBV14
j_gene: TRBJ1-3
abundance: NA
CDR3nt: TGTGCCAGCAGCCAAGGAGAGAGGTCGGCTGGAAACACCATATATTTT
CDR3aa: CASSQGERSAGNTIYF

d_gene: NA
v_gene: TRBV27
j_gene: TRBJ1-4
abundance: NA
CDR3nt: TGTGCCAGCAGCACCCTTGGGTCTGGGGGGAAAACTCTGTTTTTT
CDR3aa: CASSTLGSGGKTLFF

d_gene: NA
v_gene: TRBV28
j_gene: TRBJ2-7
abundance: NA
CDR3nt: TGTGCCAGCAGTTTATCTCGCGGGCTAAGCTCCTACGAGCAGTACTTC
CDR3aa: CASSLSRGLSSYEQYF

d_gene: NA
v_gene: TRBV18
j_gene: TRBJ2-5
abundance: NA
CDR3nt: TGTGCCAGCTCACCGGGGGTGCAAGAGACCCAGTACTTC
CDR3aa: CASSPGVQETQYF

d_gene: TRBD2
v_gene: TRBV7-2
j_gene: TRBJ2-3
abundance: NA
CDR3nt: TGTGCCAGCAGCTACCGCGGCGCGGGGGGCGGAGATACGCAGTATTTT
CDR3aa: CASSYRGAGGGDTQYF

d_gene: TRBD1
v_gene: TRBV19
j_gene: TRBJ1-5
abundance: NA
CDR3nt: TGTGCCAGTAGTCCCGACAGGGAGCCCTATCAGCCCCAGCATTTT
CDR3aa: CASSPDREPYQPQHF

d_gene: TRBD1
v_gene: TRBV5-1
j_gene: TRBJ2-1
abundance: NA
CDR3nt: TGCGCCAGCAGCCTGGGGACAGGGGTCCCCCATGAGCAGTTCTTC
CDR3aa: CASSLGTGVPHEQFF

d_gene: NA
v_gene: TRBV3-1/TRBV3-2
j_gene: TRBJ2-5
abundance: NA
CDR3nt: TGTGCCAGCAGACCGGGACCGAGCGGAGAGACCCAGTACTTC
CDR3aa: CASRPGPSGETQYF

d_gene: TRBD1
v_gene: TRBV23-1
j_gene: TRBJ2-7
abundance: NA
CDR3nt: TGCGCCAGCAGTCAATCCGGGGACAGGGAACCCTACGAGCAGTACTTC
CDR3aa: CASSQSGDREPYEQYF

d_gene: NA
v_gene: TRBV7-2
j_gene: TRBJ2-7
abundance: NA
CDR3nt: TGTGCCAGCAGCTTTGGGGGTTTGCAGTACTTC
CDR3aa: CASSFGGLQYF

d_gene: TRBD2
v_gene: TRBV9
j_gene: TRBJ2-1
abundance: NA
CDR3nt: TGTGCCAGCAGGGCCAGCGGGGGGGCTTCTTACAATGAGCAGTTCTTC
CDR3aa: CASRASGGASYNEQFF

d_gene: TRBD1
v_gene: TRBV28
j_gene: TRBJ2-2
abundance: NA
CDR3nt: TGTGCCAGCACAGGGGGCGAAACCGGGGAGCTGTTTTTT
CDR3aa: CASTGGETGELFF